These 10 T cell receptor beta chains were all obtained from the same sample, sequenced in a study of blood T cell repertoires in COVID-19. The method was immunoSEQ multiplex PCR; TCRdb's version includes in-frame clones alone and lacks a portion of them. Of approximately 150,000 clones listed, approximately 89% are singletons. The sample taken for sequencing was peripheral blood. Source of these receptors: a man aged 60 to 69 with active or convalescent COVID-19.

V usage is TRBV2 and J usage is TRBJ1-2; tentatively, D is TRBD1 (6 bases). This CDR3 comprises 15 residues. V was trimmed by 6 bases and J by 0 bases, leaving 14 bases between them. The germline V gene encodes CDR1 SNHLY and CDR2 FYNNEI. CDR3 DNA sequence: TGTGCCAGCAGCTCACAGGGCTTGGCTAACTATGGCTACACCTTC. It specifies CASSSQGLANYGYTF.

The gene calls are TRBV24-1 and TRBJ2-2; 13 bases match TRBD2. Per the germline V gene, CDR1 is KGHDR and CDR2 is SFDVKD. V gave up 4 bases and J gave up 5 bases; unmatched junction bases: 6. CDR3 size: 17 residues. CDR3 DNA sequence: TGTGCCACCAGTGACGCTGGACTAGCGGGAGTTACCGGGGAGCTGTTTTTT. It yields the protein CATSDAGLAGVTGELFF.

This clone was picked up one time. V gene TRBV5-1 combines with J gene TRBJ1-2; 7 bases agree with TRBD1. The V gene end was trimmed by 5 bases and the J gene end by 2 bases; junction bases not matched to a gene: 9. The V gene's germline CDR1 is SGHRS and CDR2 YFSETQ. The CDR3 has 15 amino acids. CDR3 nucleotides: TGCGCCAGCAGAATCCGGGACAGCATGAACTATGGCTACACCTTC. Its protein product is CASRIRDSMNYGYTF.

The rearrangement uses TRBV11-2 and TRBJ2-7; perhaps TRBD2 as D (6 bases). Trimming shortened V by 5 bases and J by 3 bases, and 20 bases separated the two germline ends. The CDR3 extends over 16 amino acids. Germline CDR1 is SGHAT and CDR2 is FQNNGV. CDR3 in amino acids: CASSPLRRVRDYEQYF. The CDR3 DNA reads as TGTGCCAGCAGCCCTTTGAGGAGGGTTAGGGACTACGAGCAGTACTTC. Together with reference TRBV11-2 and TRBJ2-7, the CDR3 gives the full variable domain: EAGVAQSPRYKIIEKRQSVAFWCNPISGHATLYWYQQILGQGPKLLIQFQNNGVVDDSQLPKDRFSAERLKGVDSTLKIQPAKLEDSAVYLCASSPLRRVRDYEQYFGPGTRLTVT.

This rearrangement joins TRBV29-1 to TRBJ2-3, with D unclear. Germline loops: CDR1 SQVTM, CDR2 ANQGSEA. The CDR3 loop spans 13 amino acids. The germline V and J ends were trimmed by 4 bases and 3 bases, with 11 bases remaining between them. The CDR3 loop is CSVGYYLTDTQYF. CDR3 coding DNA: TGCAGCGTTGGATACTACTTGACAGATACGCAGTATTTT.

The chain employs TRBV15 and TRBJ2-5; 9 bases map to TRBD1. CDR1 is LNHNV and CDR2 is YYDKDF in the germline V gene (reference sequence). V lost 0 bases and J lost 3; bases outside the gene matches: 5. The CDR3 sequence is 16 residues long. The CDR3 DNA follows: TGTGCCACCAGCAGAGATCTTGGGACAGGGAAAGAGACCCAGTACTTC. This codes for CATSRDLGTGKETQYF.

V usage is TRBV7-3 and J usage is TRBJ2-1, with a possible D match to TRBD1 (5 bases). Germline CDR1 is SGHTA and CDR2 is FQGTGA. The CDR3 is made up of 12 amino acids. V dropped 2 bases and J dropped 15 bases, with 14 bases sitting between them. The CDR3 coding sequence is TGTGCCAGCAGCTTAGTGGCAGGGTCTCTGTTCTTC. Amino acids: CASSLVAGSLFF.

This clone was seen once. CDR3 sequence reads: CASSLSGDSNQPQHF. In DNA, the CDR3 is TGTGCCAGCAGTCTCTCCGGAGATAGCAATCAGCCCCAGCATTTT. V usage is TRBV2 and J usage is TRBJ1-5; D unclear. Trimming pared 5 bases from V and 0 bases from J, leaving 11 bases between. CDR1 SNHLY and CDR2 FYNNEI come from the germline V gene. CDR3 size: 15 residues.

This sequence joins TRBV27 and TRBJ2-7, with D perhaps matching TRBD2 (6 bases). V was shortened by 5 bases and J by 4 bases, with 15 bases between the two germline ends. The CDR3 length is 14 residues. Germline CDR1 is MNHEY and CDR2 is SMNVEV (reference sequence). The CDR3 reads CASSPMRRGYEQYF. The CDR3 bases are TGTGCCAGCAGTCCCATGAGGAGGGGTTACGAGCAGTACTTC.

This clone has just a few counts. The chain combines TRBV3-1 (or the pseudogene TRBV3-2) with TRBJ2-7; D possibly corresponds to TRBD1 (5 bases). There are 11 residues in the CDR3. CDR1 and CDR2 from the germline V gene are LGHDT and YNNKEL (reference sequence). Trimming took 6 bases from V and 4 from J, leaving 7 bases between them. The CDR3 DNA follows: TGTGCCAGCAGGGACACGTACGAGCAGTACTTC. It encodes CASRDTYEQYF.